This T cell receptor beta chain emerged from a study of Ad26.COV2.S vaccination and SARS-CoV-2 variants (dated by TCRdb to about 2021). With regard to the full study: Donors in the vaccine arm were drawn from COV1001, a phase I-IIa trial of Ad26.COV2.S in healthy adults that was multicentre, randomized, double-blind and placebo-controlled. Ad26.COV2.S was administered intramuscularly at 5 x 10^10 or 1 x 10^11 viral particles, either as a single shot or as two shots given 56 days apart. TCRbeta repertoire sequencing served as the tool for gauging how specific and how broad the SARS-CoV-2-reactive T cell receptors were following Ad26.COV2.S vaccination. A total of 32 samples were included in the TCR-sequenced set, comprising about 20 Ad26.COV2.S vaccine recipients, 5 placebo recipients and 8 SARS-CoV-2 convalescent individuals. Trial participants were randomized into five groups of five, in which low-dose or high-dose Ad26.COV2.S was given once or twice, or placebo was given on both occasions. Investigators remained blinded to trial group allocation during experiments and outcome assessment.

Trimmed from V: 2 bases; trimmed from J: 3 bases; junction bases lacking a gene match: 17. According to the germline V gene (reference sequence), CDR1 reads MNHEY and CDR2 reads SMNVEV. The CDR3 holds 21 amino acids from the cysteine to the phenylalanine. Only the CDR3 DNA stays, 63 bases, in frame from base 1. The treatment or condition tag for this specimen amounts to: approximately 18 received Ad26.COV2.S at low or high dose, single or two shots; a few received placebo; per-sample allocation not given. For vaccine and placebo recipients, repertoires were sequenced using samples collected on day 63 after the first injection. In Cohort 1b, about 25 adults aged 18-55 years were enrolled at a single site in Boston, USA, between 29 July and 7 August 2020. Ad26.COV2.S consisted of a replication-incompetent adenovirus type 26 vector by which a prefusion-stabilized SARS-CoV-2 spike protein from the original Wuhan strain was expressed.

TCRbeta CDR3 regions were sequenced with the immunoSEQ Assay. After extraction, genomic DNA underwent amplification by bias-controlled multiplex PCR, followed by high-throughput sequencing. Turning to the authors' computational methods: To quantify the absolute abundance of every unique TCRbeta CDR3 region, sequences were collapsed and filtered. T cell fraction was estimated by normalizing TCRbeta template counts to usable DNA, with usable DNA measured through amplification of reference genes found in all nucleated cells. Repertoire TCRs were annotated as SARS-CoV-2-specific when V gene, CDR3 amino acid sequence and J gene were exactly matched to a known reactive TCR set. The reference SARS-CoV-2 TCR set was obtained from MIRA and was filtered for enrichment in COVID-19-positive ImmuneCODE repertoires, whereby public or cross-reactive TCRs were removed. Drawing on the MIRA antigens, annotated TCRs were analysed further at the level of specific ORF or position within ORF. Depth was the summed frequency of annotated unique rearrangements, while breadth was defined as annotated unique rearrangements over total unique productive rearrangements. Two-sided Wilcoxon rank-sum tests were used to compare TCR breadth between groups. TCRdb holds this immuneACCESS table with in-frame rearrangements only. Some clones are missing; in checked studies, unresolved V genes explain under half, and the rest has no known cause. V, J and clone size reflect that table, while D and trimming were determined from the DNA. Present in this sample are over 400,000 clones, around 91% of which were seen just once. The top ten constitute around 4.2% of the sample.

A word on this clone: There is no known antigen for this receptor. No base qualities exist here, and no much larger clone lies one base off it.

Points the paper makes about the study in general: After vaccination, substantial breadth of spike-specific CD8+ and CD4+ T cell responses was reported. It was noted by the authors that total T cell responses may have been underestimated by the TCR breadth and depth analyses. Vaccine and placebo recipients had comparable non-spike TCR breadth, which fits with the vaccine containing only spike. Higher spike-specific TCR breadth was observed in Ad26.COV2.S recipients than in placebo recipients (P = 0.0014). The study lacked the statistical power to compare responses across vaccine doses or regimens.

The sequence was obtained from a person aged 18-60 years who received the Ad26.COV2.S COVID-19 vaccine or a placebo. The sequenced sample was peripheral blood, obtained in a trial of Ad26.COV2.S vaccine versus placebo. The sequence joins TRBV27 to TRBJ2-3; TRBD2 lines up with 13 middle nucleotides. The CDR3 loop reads CASSLLPLTSGRGLRTDTQYF. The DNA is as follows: TGTGCCAGCAGTTTACTTCCCCTTACTAGCGGGAGGGGGTTACGGACAGATACGCAGTATTTT.